The 27 T cell receptor beta chains below all came from one sample that was sequenced in a study of cytomegalovirus exposure and HLA in healthy donors. Sequenced by immunoSEQ multiplex PCR; TCRdb stores in-frame clones only, minus some. There are 65,000 to 75,000 clones in the sample; around 94% occur only once, and under 2% lies in the top ten. Sequencing input: PBMCs. The receptors come from a man between 18 and 35 years old in good health and CMV-seropositive.

The chain's CDR3 is CASSFARDWDSEETQYF. CDR3 coding DNA: TGTGCCAGCAGTTTCGCGCGGGATTGGGACAGCGAAGAGACCCAGTACTTC. V is TRBV27 and J is TRBJ2-5; perhaps TRBD1 as D (7 bases). From germline, CDR1 is MNHEY and CDR2 SMNVEV (reference sequence). This CDR3 is built from 17 residues. Trimming left V 3 bases short and J 3 bases short, with 20 bases between.

The chain joins TRBV4-1 to TRBJ2-7, with 9 bases identical to TRBD2. After removal of 4 bases from V and 5 bases from J, the junction contained 12 bases not matched to a gene. The CDR3 loop spans 16 amino acids. The germline CDR1 and CDR2 sequences are MGHRA and YSYEKL. This CDR3 reads CASSPGLATNPNEQYF. Here the CDR3 DNA reads TGCGCCAGCAGCCCCGGACTAGCGACTAACCCCAACGAGCAGTACTTC.

This clone came up a few times. V and J are TRBV9 and TRBJ2-7, with D tentatively TRBD1 (5 bases). CDR1 and CDR2 (germline): SGDLS, YYNGEE. The V gene lost 0 bases and the J gene lost 3 bases, with 7 bases spanning the gap. The length of the CDR3 is 13 residues. The CDR3 sequence is CASSVATGYEQYF. The CDR3 nucleotides read TGTGCCAGCAGCGTAGCTACAGGCTACGAGCAGTACTTC.

Worth noting for this clone: The same CDR3 arises from other DNA sequences in this sample as well. This sequence joins TRBV10-3 and TRBJ1-1, with 7 nucleotides matching TRBD1. The V gene's germline CDR1 is ENHRY and CDR2 SYGVKD. This CDR3 has 13 residues. The V segment lost 9 bases and the J segment 1 base; nucleotides outside the gene matches: 5. The CDR3 spells CAISDRENTEAFF. The CDR3 DNA reads as TGTGCCATTAGCGACAGGGAGAACACTGAAGCTTTCTTT.

The CDR3 sequence is CASSRQDRYTEAFF. In DNA form, the CDR3 reads TGTGCCAGCTCACGACAGGACAGATACACTGAAGCTTTCTTT. This chain connects TRBV18 to TRBJ1-1; the D gene is possibly TRBD1 (6 bases). CDR3 length: 14 residues. Germline loops: CDR1 KGHSH, CDR2 LQKENI. V lost 4 bases and J 3 bases, leaving 12 bases between the germline ends.

For the CDR3, the DNA is TGTGCCTGGAGTCCCCAGGTGGAAAAACTGTTTTTT. This translates into CAWSPQVEKLFF. The chain has TRBV30 and TRBJ1-4; D is undetermined. Germline CDR1 and CDR2: GTSNPN and SVGIG (reference sequence). Between the trimmed V and J ends, which lost 2 bases and 8 bases, there was a span of 9 bases. This CDR3 is 12 amino acids long.

The chain couples TRBV27 to TRBJ2-7; 10 bases are a match to TRBD2. The CDR3 has 18 residues. Germline CDR1 reads MNHEY; CDR2 reads SMNVEV (reference sequence). Trimming removed 2 bases from V and 6 bases from J; junction bases left unmatched: 16. CDR3 region: CASSLKALGAGGPSEQYF. The CDR3 DNA sequence: TGTGCCAGCAGTTTAAAAGCTTTGGGAGCGGGAGGGCCCTCCGAGCAGTACTTC.

The rearrangement joins TRBV18 to TRBJ2-1, with D tentatively TRBD2 (6 bases). Germline assignment: CDR1 KGHSH and CDR2 LQKENI. The V gene lost 6 bases and the J gene lost 4 bases, with 19 bases spanning the gap. This CDR3 has 16 residues. CDR3 region: CASSGEEGLRYNEQFF. For the CDR3, the DNA is TGTGCCAGCTCCGGGGAGGAGGGCCTTCGGTACAATGAGCAGTTCTTC.

The rearrangement links TRBV9 to TRBJ1-1; 10 nucleotides align to TRBD1. The CDR3 length is 15 residues. Losses at the gene ends were 4 bases for V and 4 bases for J; bases not matched to a gene: 7. Germline V gene sequence: CDR1 SGDLS, CDR2 YYNGEE. CDR3 coding DNA: TGTGCCAGCAGCCGGACAGGGGGGCGTAGCACTGAAGCTTTCTTT. Its protein is CASSRTGGRSTEAFF.

This chain uses TRBV5-1 with TRBJ2-1; perhaps TRBD2 as D (6 bases). Germline V lookup: CDR1 SGHRS, CDR2 YFSETQ. This CDR3 has 20 residues. The V gene lost 1 base and the J gene lost 0 bases, with 23 bases spanning the gap. The CDR3 loop is CASSLFEVSPAGHSYNEQFF. The CDR3 coding sequence is TGCGCCAGCAGCTTGTTTGAGGTTTCCCCCGCGGGGCACTCCTACAATGAGCAGTTCTTC.

V usage is TRBV28 and J usage is TRBJ2-1; TRBD2 aligns across 7 bases. Germline assignment: CDR1 MDHEN and CDR2 SYDVKM. V lost 2 bases to trimming and J lost 7 bases; unmatched junction nucleotides: 14. There are 17 residues in the CDR3. CDR3 amino acids: CASSLARLGRAGNEQFF. The CDR3 DNA follows: TGTGCCAGCAGTTTAGCCCGTTTAGGGAGGGCCGGGAATGAGCAGTTCTTC.

This clone was observed once. The chain has TRBV29-1 and TRBJ1-2; D gene ambiguous. This CDR3 contains 15 residues. Germline-derived CDR1 and CDR2 are SQVTM and ANQGSEA. Deletions cut 4 bases from V and 0 bases from J, with 15 bases between. The chain's CDR3 is CSVVTELLPNYGYTF. The CDR3, as DNA: TGCAGCGTTGTAACAGAATTACTCCCTAACTATGGCTACACCTTC.

This chain links TRBV19 with TRBJ1-5; 7 bases agree with TRBD1. The V and J ends lost 3 bases and 1 base, in that order; junction bases with no gene match: 3. The CDR3 has 15 amino acids. Germline values: CDR1 LNHDA, CDR2 SQIVND (reference sequence). The CDR3 sequence: CASSIRGQSNQPQHF. The CDR3 DNA sequence: TGTGCCAGTAGTATTAGGGGACAGAGCAATCAGCCCCAGCATTTT.

The chain recombines TRBV27 with TRBJ1-2; the match to TRBD1 covers 8 bases. The CDR3 runs to 14 residues. Trimming at V came to 5 bases and at J to 4 bases, leaving 6 bases not matched to a gene. The germline gives CDR1 MNHEY, CDR2 SMNVEV (reference sequence). CDR3 DNA sequence: TGTGCCAGCAGTCCACTAGACAGGGGCTATGGCTACACCTTC. Amino acid sequence: CASSPLDRGYGYTF.

This chain uses TRBV5-1 with TRBJ2-7; maybe TRBD1 (5 bases). Germline V gene sequence: CDR1 SGHRS, CDR2 YFSETQ. V dropped 0 bases and J dropped 0 bases, with 13 bases sitting between them. CDR3 size: 16 residues. This CDR3 reads CASSLAALQGSYEQYF. CDR3 nucleotides: TGCGCCAGCAGCTTGGCGGCGTTGCAGGGCTCCTACGAGCAGTACTTC.

This chain joins TRBV5-1 and TRBJ2-3; 11 bases align to TRBD2. The CDR3 has 19 residues. V lost 1 base, J lost 0 bases, and 10 bases stayed unmatched. Germline V lookup: CDR1 SGHRS, CDR2 YFSETQ. In DNA form, the CDR3 reads TGCGCCAGCAGCTTGCGGGGACTAGCGGCCGAGTCTAGCACAGATACGCAGTATTTT. This sequence encodes CASSLRGLAAESSTDTQYF. The whole variable domain, remainder taken from reference TRBV5-1 and TRBJ2-3, is KAGVTQTPRYLIKTRGQQVTLSCSPISGHRSVSWYQQTPGQGLQFLFEYFSETQRNKGNFPGRFSGRQFSNSRSEMNVSTLELGDSALYLCASSLRGLAAESSTDTQYFGPGTRLTVL.

The chain employs TRBV10-3 and TRBJ2-1, with 12 bases matching TRBD2. CDR3 length: 15 residues. V shed 6 bases and J 4 bases; nucleotides not matched to a gene: 4. Germline V gene lookup returns CDR1 ENHRY and CDR2 SYGVKD. CDR3 in DNA: TGTGCCATCAGGGACCTAGCGGGGGGGTACAATGAGCAGTTCTTC. This gives the protein CAIRDLAGGYNEQFF.

The chain combines TRBV28 with TRBJ1-4, with 7 bases that match TRBD1. Germline CDR1 reads MDHEN; CDR2 reads SYDVKM. With 7 bases clipped from V and 6 bases from J, the junction kept 11 bases outside the gene matches. This CDR3 region has 15 residues. This CDR3 reads CASNIDRAGYEKLFF. The CDR3 DNA reads as TGTGCCAGCAACATCGACAGGGCTGGGTATGAAAAACTGTTTTTT.

V and J are TRBV7-8 and TRBJ1-1; 8 bases align to TRBD1. Unmatched junction bases numbered 17, after V lost 3 bases and J lost 11 bases. The CDR3 is 16 amino acids. Germline loops: CDR1 SGHVS, CDR2 FQNEAQ. The chain's CDR3 is CASSLDRVEAPRGAFF. The DNA of the CDR3 is TGTGCCAGCAGCTTGGACAGGGTAGAAGCTCCGCGTGGGGCTTTCTTT.

This chain connects TRBV28 to TRBJ2-3, with 7 bases aligning to TRBD1. Trimming removed 6 bases from V and 4 bases from J; junction bases left unmatched: 10. Germline V gives CDR1 MDHEN, CDR2 SYDVKM. This CDR3 has 15 residues. CDR3 in DNA: TGTGCCAGCAGCCCGGGACAGATCGGCCCAGATACGCAGTATTTT. It encodes CASSPGQIGPDTQYF.

The chain carries TRBV19 and TRBJ2-3; 7 positions match TRBD2. The CDR3 runs 15 residues. The trim removed 8 bases at V and 1 base at J, leaving 9 bases unmatched. Germline-derived CDR1 and CDR2 are LNHDA and SQIVND (reference sequence). The CDR3 nucleotides are TGTGCCAGTGCGACAAGCGGGGTCCGCACAGATACGCAGTATTTT. This sequence encodes CASATSGVRTDTQYF.

The V call is TRBV6-4, the J call TRBJ2-1, with TRBD2 identical over 11 bases. The J segment lost 9 bases and the V segment lost 4 bases, leaving 2 bases of the junction unmatched. Germline V gene lookup returns CDR1 MRHNA and CDR2 SNTAGT. The CDR3 runs to 13 residues. The CDR3 bases are TGTGCCAGCAGTGTGCTAGCGGGAGGTGAGCAGTTCTTC. Residues: CASSVLAGGEQFF.

The V gene is TRBV7-9, the J gene TRBJ2-2; 13 bases align to TRBD2. V shed 5 bases and J 4 bases; nucleotides not matched to a gene: 4. Per germline, CDR1 SEHNR and CDR2 FQNEAQ (reference sequence). The CDR3 spans 16 residues. CDR3 loop: CASSTSGRALTGELFF. The CDR3 nucleotides are TGTGCCAGCAGCACTAGCGGGAGGGCCCTCACCGGGGAGCTGTTTTTT. The full variable domain, with the rest looked up from reference TRBV7-9 and TRBJ2-2, is DTGVSQNPRHKITKRGQNVTFRCDPISEHNRLYWYRQTLGQGPEFLTYFQNEAQLEKSRLLSDRFSAERPKGSFSTLEIQRTEQGDSAMYLCASSTSGRALTGELFFGEGSRLTVL.

This clone has just one count. The gene calls are TRBV5-1 and TRBJ2-7; 10 nucleotides line up with TRBD2. Germline V gene lookup returns CDR1 SGHRS and CDR2 YFSETQ. V was pared by 3 bases and J by 3 bases, with 3 bases of the junction left unmatched. The CDR3 has 14 amino acids. CDR3 loop: CASSSVAGGYEQYF. The CDR3 DNA reads TGCGCCAGCAGCTCCGTAGCGGGAGGCTACGAGCAGTACTTC.

The chain employs TRBV14 and TRBJ1-1, with a tentative D call TRBD1 (6 bases). The CDR3 totals 15 residues. Germline V gene sequence: CDR1 SGHDN, CDR2 FVKESK. V was clipped by 0 bases and J by 5 bases, with 13 bases between them. CDR3 in amino acids: CASSQDWGRFTEAFF. The CDR3 DNA follows: TGTGCCAGCAGCCAAGATTGGGGGCGTTTTACTGAAGCTTTCTTT.

The chain joins TRBV5-6 to TRBJ1-4, with a tentative D call TRBD1 (6 bases). Germline V gene data show CDR1 as SGHDT and CDR2 as YYEEEE. There are 13 residues in the CDR3. Trimming took 2 bases from V and 8 from J, leaving 10 bases between them. In nucleotides, the CDR3 is TGTGCCAGCAGCTTACAGGGTCGGGAAAAACTGTTTTTT. This sequence encodes CASSLQGREKLFF.

This clone was recorded once. The V call is TRBV28, the J call TRBJ1-4, with 7 bases that match TRBD1. V shed 1 base, J shed 4 bases, and the junction held 3 bases outside the gene matches. CDR1 MDHEN and CDR2 SYDVKM come from the germline V gene. The CDR3 runs to 15 residues. CDR3 protein: CASSLYNRGNEKLFF. CDR3 nucleotide sequence: TGTGCCAGCAGTTTATATAACAGGGGTAATGAAAAACTGTTTTTT.